This is a list of T cell receptor beta chains from one sample in a study of beta chain features in type 1 diabetes. Produced via immunoSEQ multiplex PCR; TCRdb's table is partial and in-frame only. The data contain about 400,000 clones, roughly an eighth of them singletons. The sequenced sample consisted of naive CD4+ T cells from blood. Source of these receptors: a woman between 18 and 29 years old with type 1 diabetes. The CDR3 runs from the conserved cysteine through the conserved F or W. Each record gives: D gene, V gene, J gene, clone size, CDR3 DNA, CDR3 protein. D genes are given only for firm matches. A clone size is listed for some rows: how often the clone was seen (once, few, many), or a class if it is expanded.

D gene: TRBD1; V gene: TRBV7-2; J gene: TRBJ1-6; clone size: few; CDR3 DNA: TGTGCCAGCACCCCGGGACAGGGTGTTTATAATTCACCCCTCCACTTT; CDR3 protein: CASTPGQGVYNSPLHF
D gene: TRBD2; V gene: TRBV5-4; J gene: TRBJ2-5; clone size: few; CDR3 DNA: TGTGCCAGCAGCTCCGGACTAGCGGGACAAGAGACCCAGTACTTC; CDR3 protein: CASSSGLAGQETQYF
D gene: NA; V gene: TRBV6-6; J gene: TRBJ2-6; clone size: few; CDR3 DNA: TGTGCCAGTCTATCCGGGGCCAACGTCCTGACTTTC; CDR3 protein: CASLSGANVLTF
D gene: TRBD2; V gene: TRBV7-2; J gene: TRBJ2-1; clone size: NA; CDR3 DNA: TGTGCCAGCAGCGAGTTAGCGGGATCCTACAATGAGCAGTTCTTC; CDR3 protein: CASSELAGSYNEQFF
D gene: TRBD2; V gene: TRBV5-6; J gene: TRBJ2-7; clone size: NA; CDR3 DNA: TGTGCCAGCAGCGGATCTAGCGGAGGCTACGAGCAGTACTTC; CDR3 protein: CASSGSSGGYEQYF
D gene: NA; V gene: TRBV4-3; J gene: TRBJ2-5; clone size: NA; CDR3 DNA: TGCGCCAGCAGCCAAGATACCGGGGTCGAGACCCAGTACTTC; CDR3 protein: CASSQDTGVETQYF
D gene: NA; V gene: TRBV5-4; J gene: TRBJ2-1; clone size: NA; CDR3 DNA: TGTGCCAGCAGCTTGGATTCGACTGTGTTAAATGAGCAGTTCTTC; CDR3 protein: CASSLDSTVLNEQFF
D gene: NA; V gene: TRBV5-1; J gene: TRBJ1-6; clone size: NA; CDR3 DNA: TGCGCCAGCAGACGAACAGGAATCGCCGATAATTCACCCCTCCACTTT; CDR3 protein: CASRRTGIADNSPLHF
D gene: NA; V gene: TRBV2; J gene: TRBJ1-2; clone size: NA; CDR3 DNA: TGTGCCAGCAGTGCCCTAGGAATATCTAACTATGGCTACACCTTC; CDR3 protein: CASSALGISNYGYTF
D gene: NA; V gene: TRBV9; J gene: TRBJ2-1; clone size: NA; CDR3 DNA: TGTGCCAGCAGCGTAGAGCCCCATATCCGTAAGGGGATAAGTGAGCAGTTCTTC; CDR3 protein: CASSVEPHIRKGISEQFF
D gene: NA; V gene: TRBV15; J gene: TRBJ2-1; clone size: NA; CDR3 DNA: TGTGCCACCAGCAGGAGGCTAGAAGGAGACAATGAGCAGTTCTTC; CDR3 protein: CATSRRLEGDNEQFF
D gene: TRBD2; V gene: TRBV30; J gene: TRBJ2-7; clone size: few; CDR3 DNA: TGTGCCTGGATCGCTCTAGCGGGAGAACGGCAGTACTTC; CDR3 protein: CAWIALAGERQYF
D gene: TRBD1; V gene: TRBV7-9; J gene: TRBJ2-2; clone size: NA; CDR3 DNA: TGTGCCAGCAGCATACAGGGGCCCGGGGAGCTGTTTTTT; CDR3 protein: CASSIQGPGELFF
D gene: NA; V gene: TRBV19; J gene: TRBJ1-1; clone size: few; CDR3 DNA: TGTGCCAGTAGTCTCCTTGAGGAGAACACTGAAGCTTTCTTT; CDR3 protein: CASSLLEENTEAFF
D gene: NA; V gene: TRBV7-2; J gene: TRBJ2-2; clone size: few; CDR3 DNA: TGTGCCAGCAGCTTAGAACATGTGGGGGAGCTGTTTTTT; CDR3 protein: CASSLEHVGELFF
D gene: NA; V gene: TRBV4-3; J gene: TRBJ2-3; clone size: NA; CDR3 DNA: TGCGCCAGCAGCCAAGGGGCAGTCCTCACAGATACGCAGTATTTT; CDR3 protein: CASSQGAVLTDTQYF
D gene: NA; V gene: TRBV5-4; J gene: TRBJ2-7; clone size: few; CDR3 DNA: TGTGCCAGCAGCTTAGGAGGGCCGGGTGAGCAGTACTTC; CDR3 protein: CASSLGGPGEQYF
D gene: TRBD2; V gene: TRBV30; J gene: TRBJ2-7; clone size: NA; CDR3 DNA: TGTGCCTGGAGTGTACGGGGACTAGCGACCTACGAGCAGTACTTC; CDR3 protein: CAWSVRGLATYEQYF
D gene: NA; V gene: TRBV7-8; J gene: TRBJ1-2; clone size: NA; CDR3 DNA: TGTGCCAGCAGCTTAGTGGGCAGGGACTATGGCTACACCTTC; CDR3 protein: CASSLVGRDYGYTF
D gene: NA; V gene: TRBV5-4; J gene: TRBJ1-2; clone size: NA; CDR3 DNA: TGTGCCAGCAGCTTGGCACCCATAGCTAACTATGGCTACACCTTC; CDR3 protein: CASSLAPIANYGYTF
D gene: NA; V gene: TRBV20-1; J gene: TRBJ2-1; clone size: few; CDR3 DNA: TGCAGTGCAGGAGATTACAATGAGCAGTTCTTC; CDR3 protein: CSAGDYNEQFF
D gene: TRBD2; V gene: TRBV4-3; J gene: TRBJ2-1; clone size: few; CDR3 DNA: TGCGCCAGCAGCCAAGATCGAAGCGGGACCTTCGATGAGCAGTTCTTC; CDR3 protein: CASSQDRSGTFDEQFF
D gene: TRBD1; V gene: TRBV11-2; J gene: TRBJ1-4; clone size: few; CDR3 DNA: TGTGCCAGCAGCCCTACCAGGGGGCGCGTGTATTCCGAAAAACTGTTTTTT; CDR3 protein: CASSPTRGRVYSEKLFF
D gene: TRBD1; V gene: TRBV6-6; J gene: TRBJ2-1; clone size: NA; CDR3 DNA: TGTGCCAGCAGTCGATCTCAGGGGGCATGGGACAATGAGCAGTTCTTC; CDR3 protein: CASSRSQGAWDNEQFF
D gene: NA; V gene: TRBV7-2; J gene: TRBJ2-7; clone size: few; CDR3 DNA: TGTGCCAGCAGCTTAGTACCACAGGGCAGCTCCTACGAGCAGTACTTC; CDR3 protein: CASSLVPQGSSYEQYF
D gene: NA; V gene: TRBV7-8; J gene: TRBJ2-7; clone size: NA; CDR3 DNA: TGTGCCAGCAGCGTTCAACAGGAAAACTACGAGCAGTACTTC; CDR3 protein: CASSVQQENYEQYF